This is a list of T cell receptor beta chains from one sample in a study of regulatory T cells in long-lasting Graves disease. TCRdb itself ran the multiplex PCR reads through MiXCR, one entry per CDR3 protein. This sample carries approximately 540,000 distinct CDR3 sequences, about 12% of them seen once, and the ten largest clones take around 10%. The same data also went into a second study, on T cells in Graves' hyperthyroidism and ophthalmopathy.

Material: peripheral blood mononuclear cells (PBMCs), obtained at new diagnosis, from a patient treated with antithyroid drugs. The receptors here all came from a woman under 40 with Graves disease. The CDR3 runs from the conserved cysteine through the conserved F or W. D genes are given only for firm matches. Clone size is stated in some rows and not others, as once, few, many or a class when expanded.

cdr3_aa: CASSIGTAPYNYGYTF
cdr3_nt: TGTGCCAGCTCAATCGGGACAGCCCCTTATAACTATGGCTACACCTTC
j_call: TRBJ1-2
cdr3_length: 16
v_call: TRBV28
d_call: TRBD1
clone_size: many

cdr3_aa: CASSLGGGLTGELFF
cdr3_nt: TGTGCCAGCAGCTTAGGTGGGGGACTCACCGGGGAGCTGTTTTTT
j_call: TRBJ2-2
cdr3_length: 15
v_call: TRBV11-2
d_call: -
clone_size: many

cdr3_aa: CASSLGGAADAFF
cdr3_nt: TGTGCCAGCAGTTTAGGAGGGGCAGCCGATGCTTTCTTT
j_call: TRBJ1-1
cdr3_length: 13
v_call: TRBV27
d_call: -
clone_size: many

cdr3_aa: CASSTNGGGYYGYTF
cdr3_nt: TGTGCCAGCAGTACCAACGGGGGGGGTTATTATGGCTACACCTTC
j_call: TRBJ1-2
cdr3_length: 15
v_call: TRBV12-3/TRBV12-4
d_call: -
clone_size: many

cdr3_aa: CASSRGRGRVDEKLFF
cdr3_nt: TGTGCCAGCAGCCGGGGCCGTGGCAGGGTGGATGAAAAACTGTTTTTT
j_call: TRBJ1-4
cdr3_length: 16
v_call: TRBV27
d_call: -
clone_size: few

cdr3_aa: CASSQVPPYARGGYTF
cdr3_nt: TGTGCCAGCAGCCAAGTCCCTCCGTACGCCAGGGGTGGCTACACCTTC
j_call: TRBJ1-2
cdr3_length: 16
v_call: TRBV3-1
d_call: -
clone_size: many

cdr3_aa: CATSDRIASGKGAYNEQFF
cdr3_nt: TGTGCCACCAGTGATCGAATTGCTAGCGGGAAGGGGGCGTACAATGAGCAGTTCTTC
j_call: TRBJ2-1
cdr3_length: 19
v_call: TRBV24-1
d_call: TRBD2
clone_size: many

cdr3_aa: CASSLAPGGHRELFF
cdr3_nt: TGTGCCAGCAGCTTGGCCCCGGGGGGACACCGGGAGCTGTTTTTT
j_call: TRBJ2-2
cdr3_length: 15
v_call: TRBV11-2
d_call: -
clone_size: few

cdr3_aa: CASSLGGLLVTGELFF
cdr3_nt: TGTGCCAGCAGCTTGGGGGGGCTCTTAGTCACCGGGGAGCTGTTTTTT
j_call: TRBJ2-2
cdr3_length: 16
v_call: TRBV7-2
d_call: -
clone_size: many

cdr3_aa: CASSGDLAGVADTQYF
cdr3_nt: TGCGCCAGCAGCGGCGATCTAGCGGGAGTCGCAGATACGCAGTATTTT
j_call: TRBJ2-3
cdr3_length: 16
v_call: TRBV5-1
d_call: TRBD2
clone_size: few

cdr3_aa: CASSYPTGKALYEQYF
cdr3_nt: TGTGCCAGCAGTTACCCGACAGGGAAGGCTCTCTACGAGCAGTACTTC
j_call: TRBJ2-7
cdr3_length: 16
v_call: TRBV6-6
d_call: TRBD1
clone_size: many

cdr3_aa: CAWLKSPGRPEAFF
cdr3_nt: TGTGCCTGGCTAAAGTCGCCGGGGCGACCTGAAGCTTTCTTT
j_call: TRBJ1-1
cdr3_length: 14
v_call: TRBV30
d_call: -
clone_size: many

cdr3_aa: CASSGPSGIQFF
cdr3_nt: TGTGCCAGCAGTGGGCCGAGCGGGATACAGTTCTTC
j_call: TRBJ2-1
cdr3_length: 12
v_call: TRBV11-2
d_call: TRBD2
clone_size: -

cdr3_aa: CASSEVANYGYTF
cdr3_nt: TGTGCCAGCAGTGAAGTAGCTAACTATGGCTACACCTTC
j_call: TRBJ1-2
cdr3_length: 13
v_call: TRBV5-1
d_call: -
clone_size: many

cdr3_aa: CSVRPGTYNEQFF
cdr3_nt: TGCAGCGTGAGGCCCGGGACCTACAATGAGCAGTTCTTC
j_call: TRBJ2-1
cdr3_length: 13
v_call: TRBV29-1
d_call: -
clone_size: many

cdr3_aa: CASTPTGTSGRYQETQYF
cdr3_nt: TGTGCCAGCACCCCCACTGGGACTAGCGGGAGGTATCAAGAGACCCAGTACTTC
j_call: TRBJ2-5
cdr3_length: 18
v_call: TRBV12-3/TRBV12-4
d_call: TRBD2
clone_size: few

cdr3_aa: CASSPPPTDTQYF
cdr3_nt: TGTGCCAGCAGTCCACCACCCACAGATACGCAGTATTTT
j_call: TRBJ2-3
cdr3_length: 13
v_call: TRBV28
d_call: -
clone_size: many

cdr3_aa: CASSYSIAGQLSYEQYF
cdr3_nt: TGTGCCAGCAGTTACTCAATAGCGGGACAACTCTCCTACGAGCAGTACTTC
j_call: TRBJ2-7
cdr3_length: 17
v_call: TRBV6-5
d_call: TRBD2
clone_size: -

cdr3_aa: CASSPTPETIYGYTF
cdr3_nt: TGTGCCAGCTCACCAACTCCAGAGACTATATATGGCTACACCTTC
j_call: TRBJ1-2
cdr3_length: 15
v_call: TRBV18
d_call: -
clone_size: few

cdr3_aa: CASSVDPTYGYTF
cdr3_nt: TGTGCCAGCAGCGTAGACCCGACCTATGGCTACACCTTC
j_call: TRBJ1-2
cdr3_length: 13
v_call: TRBV11-1
d_call: -
clone_size: many

cdr3_aa: CASSSLTGELFF
cdr3_nt: TGTGCCAGCAGTTCCCTTACCGGGGAGCTGTTTTTT
j_call: TRBJ2-2
cdr3_length: 12
v_call: TRBV28
d_call: -
clone_size: many

cdr3_aa: CASSLFLAVPGTQYF
cdr3_nt: TGTGCCAGCAGTTTATTCCTAGCGGTCCCGGGTACGCAGTATTTT
j_call: TRBJ2-3
cdr3_length: 15
v_call: TRBV27
d_call: TRBD2
clone_size: many